This entry describes one T cell receptor beta chain. Its matching antigen is unknown. Sequencing was performed with immunoSEQ multiplex PCR; in TCRdb, only in-frame clones are kept and a portion is missing. The repertoire holds roughly 2.6 million clones, with around 90% as singletons. The germline CDR1 and CDR2 sequences are SGHRS and YFSETQ. The V end was cut by 1 base, the J end by 4 bases, with 10 bases between. The CDR3 runs to 14 residues. The sample belongs to a study of shared clonotypes between healthy human individuals. Study-level points and caveats: Around 5.4% of naive CD4 clonotypes were common to several donors. Clonotypes shared by all four sorted-subset donors had higher generation probabilities than non-shared clonotypes. Blood was the sole source, and tissue repertoires probably differ.

This TCR derives from a man aged 18 to 29 in good health. This rearrangement joins TRBV5-1 to TRBJ2-3; TRBD2 is a possible D gene (5 bases). Sequencing was carried out using naive CD4+ T cells sorted from blood. Subset meaning: CD45RA+ positively selected. Here the CDR3 DNA reads TGCGCCAGCAGCTTGAACGGGATCCCAGATACGCAGTATTTT. Translated: CASSLNGIPDTQYF.